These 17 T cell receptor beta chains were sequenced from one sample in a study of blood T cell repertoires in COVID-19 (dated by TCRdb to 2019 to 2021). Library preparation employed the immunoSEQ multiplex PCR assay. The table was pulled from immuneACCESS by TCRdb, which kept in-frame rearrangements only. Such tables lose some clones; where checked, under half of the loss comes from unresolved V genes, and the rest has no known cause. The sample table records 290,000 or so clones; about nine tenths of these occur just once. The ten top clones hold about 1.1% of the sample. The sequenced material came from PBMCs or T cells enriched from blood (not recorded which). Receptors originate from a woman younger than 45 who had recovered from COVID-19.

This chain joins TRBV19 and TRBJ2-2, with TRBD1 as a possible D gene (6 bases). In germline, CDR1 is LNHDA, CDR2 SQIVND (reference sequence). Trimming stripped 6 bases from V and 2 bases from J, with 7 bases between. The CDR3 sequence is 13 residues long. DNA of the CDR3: TGTGCCAGTAGGACAGGCAACACCGGGGAGCTGTTTTTT. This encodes CASRTGNTGELFF. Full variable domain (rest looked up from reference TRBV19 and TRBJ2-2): DGGITQSPKYLFRKEGQNVTLSCEQNLNHDAMYWYRQDPGQGLRLIYYSQIVNDFQKGDIAEGYSVSREKKESFPLTVTSAQKNPTAFYLCASRTGNTGELFFGEGSRLTVL.

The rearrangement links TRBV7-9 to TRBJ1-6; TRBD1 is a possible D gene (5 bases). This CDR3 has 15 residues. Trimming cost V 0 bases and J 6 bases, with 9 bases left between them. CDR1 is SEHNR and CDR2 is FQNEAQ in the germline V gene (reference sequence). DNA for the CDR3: TGTGCCAGCAGCTTAGCGGGGGGGATTAATTCACCCCTCCACTTT. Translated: CASSLAGGINSPLHF.

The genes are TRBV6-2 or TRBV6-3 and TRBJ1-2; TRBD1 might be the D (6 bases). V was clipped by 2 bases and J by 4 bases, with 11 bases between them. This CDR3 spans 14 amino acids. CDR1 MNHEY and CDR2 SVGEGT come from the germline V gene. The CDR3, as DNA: TGTGCCAGCAGTTACGGGACGACAGGCTATGGCTACACCTTC. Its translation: CASSYGTTGYGYTF.

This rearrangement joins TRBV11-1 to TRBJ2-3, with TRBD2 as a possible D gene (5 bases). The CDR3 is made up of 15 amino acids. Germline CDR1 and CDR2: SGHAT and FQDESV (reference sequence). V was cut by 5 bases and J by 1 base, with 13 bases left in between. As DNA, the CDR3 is TGTGCCAGCAGCCCAGGAGGTCAACGCACAGATACGCAGTATTTT. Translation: CASSPGGQRTDTQYF. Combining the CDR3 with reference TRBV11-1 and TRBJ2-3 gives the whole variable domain EAEVAQSPRYKITEKSQAVAFWCDPISGHATLYWYRQILGQGPELLVQFQDESVVDDSQLPKDRFSAERLKGVDSTLKIQPAELGDSAMYLCASSPGGQRTDTQYFGPGTRLTVL.

CDR3 in amino acids: CASSLYGGGDTQYF. CDR3 sequence (DNA): TGTGCCAGCAGTTTATACGGGGGAGGGGATACGCAGTATTTT. The J gene is TRBJ2-3, the V gene TRBV27; the match to TRBD2 covers 7 bases. V was pared by 1 base and J by 6 bases, with 4 bases of the junction left unmatched. Germline V lookup: CDR1 MNHEY, CDR2 SMNVEV (reference sequence). The CDR3 is 14 residues long.

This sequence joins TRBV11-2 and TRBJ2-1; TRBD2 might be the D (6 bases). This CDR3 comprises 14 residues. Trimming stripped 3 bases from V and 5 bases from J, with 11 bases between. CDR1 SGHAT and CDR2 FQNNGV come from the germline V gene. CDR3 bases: TGTGCCAGCAGCTTCTCGGGGGTCAACAATGAGCAGTTCTTC. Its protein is CASSFSGVNNEQFF.

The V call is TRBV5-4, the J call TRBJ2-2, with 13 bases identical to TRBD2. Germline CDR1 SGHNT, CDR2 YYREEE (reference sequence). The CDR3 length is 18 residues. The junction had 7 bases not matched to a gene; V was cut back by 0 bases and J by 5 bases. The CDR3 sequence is CASSLGTSGGKGTGELFF. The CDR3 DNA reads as TGTGCCAGCAGCTTGGGGACTAGCGGGGGAAAAGGGACCGGGGAGCTGTTTTTT.

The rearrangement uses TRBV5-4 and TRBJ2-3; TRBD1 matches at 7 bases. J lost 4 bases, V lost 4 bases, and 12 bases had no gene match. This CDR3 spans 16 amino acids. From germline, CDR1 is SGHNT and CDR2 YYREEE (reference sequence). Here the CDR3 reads CASSRGEGAYSDTQYF. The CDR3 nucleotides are TGTGCCAGCAGCCGGGGCGAGGGGGCTTATTCAGATACGCAGTATTTT.

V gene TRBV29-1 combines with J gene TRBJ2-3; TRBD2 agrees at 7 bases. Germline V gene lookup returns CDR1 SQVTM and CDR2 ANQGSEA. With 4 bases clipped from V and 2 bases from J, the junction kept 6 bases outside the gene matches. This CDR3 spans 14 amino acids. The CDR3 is CSVVGGTTTDTQYF. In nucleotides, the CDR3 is TGCAGCGTTGTAGGCGGGACTACCACAGATACGCAGTATTTT.

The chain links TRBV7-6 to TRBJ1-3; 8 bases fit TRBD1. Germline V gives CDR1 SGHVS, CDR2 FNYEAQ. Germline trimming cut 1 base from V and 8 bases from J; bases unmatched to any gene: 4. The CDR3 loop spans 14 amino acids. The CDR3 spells CASSLGTGSDTIYF. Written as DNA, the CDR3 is TGTGCCAGCAGCTTAGGGACAGGGAGTGACACCATATATTTT.

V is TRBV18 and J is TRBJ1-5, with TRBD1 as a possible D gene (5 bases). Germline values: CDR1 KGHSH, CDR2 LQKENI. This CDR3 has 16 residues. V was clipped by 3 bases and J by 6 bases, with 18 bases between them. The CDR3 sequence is CASSPSSSDGGQPQHF. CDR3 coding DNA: TGTGCCAGCTCACCGAGTAGTTCGGACGGGGGTCAGCCCCAGCATTTT.

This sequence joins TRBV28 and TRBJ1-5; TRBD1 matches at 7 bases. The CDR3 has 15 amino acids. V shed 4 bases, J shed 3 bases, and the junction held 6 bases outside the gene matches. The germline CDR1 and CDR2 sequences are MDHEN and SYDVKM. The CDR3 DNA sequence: TGTGCCAGCAGTTCCCTGACAGGGACCAATCAGCCCCAGCATTTT. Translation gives CASSSLTGTNQPQHF.

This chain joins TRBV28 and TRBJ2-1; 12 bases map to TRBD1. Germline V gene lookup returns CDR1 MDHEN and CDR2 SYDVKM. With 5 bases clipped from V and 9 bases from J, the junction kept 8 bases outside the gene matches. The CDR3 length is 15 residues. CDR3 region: CASSPPGQGAREQFF. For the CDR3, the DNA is TGTGCCAGCAGTCCCCCGGGACAGGGGGCACGTGAGCAGTTCTTC.

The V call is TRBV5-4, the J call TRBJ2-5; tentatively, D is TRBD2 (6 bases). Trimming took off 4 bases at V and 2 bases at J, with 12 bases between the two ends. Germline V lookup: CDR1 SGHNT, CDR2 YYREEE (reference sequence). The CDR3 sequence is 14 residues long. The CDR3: CASSRAGSQETQYF. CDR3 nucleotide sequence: TGTGCCAGCAGCCGGGCGGGGAGTCAAGAGACCCAGTACTTC. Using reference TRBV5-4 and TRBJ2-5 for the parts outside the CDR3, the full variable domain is ETGVTQSPTHLIKTRGQQVTLRCSSQSGHNTVSWYQQALGQGPQFIFQYYREEENGRGNFPPRFSGLQFPNYSSELNVNALELDDSALYLCASSRAGSQETQYFGPGTRLLVL.

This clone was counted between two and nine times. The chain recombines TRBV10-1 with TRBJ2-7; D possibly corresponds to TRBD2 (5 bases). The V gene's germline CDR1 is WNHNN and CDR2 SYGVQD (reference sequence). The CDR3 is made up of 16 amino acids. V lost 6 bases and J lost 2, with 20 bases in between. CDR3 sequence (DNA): TGCGCCAGCAGGGCCCGGGGTAGGCGGCCTACCTACGAGCAGTACTTC. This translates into CASRARGRRPTYEQYF.

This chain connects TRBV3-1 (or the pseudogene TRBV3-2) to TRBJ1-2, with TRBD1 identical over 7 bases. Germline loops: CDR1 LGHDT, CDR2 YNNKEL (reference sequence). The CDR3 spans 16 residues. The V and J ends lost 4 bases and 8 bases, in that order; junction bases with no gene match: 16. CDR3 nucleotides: TGTGCCAGCAGCCCCATGGGACAGACAGAAAAGGGAGGCTACACCTTC. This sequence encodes CASSPMGQTEKGGYTF.

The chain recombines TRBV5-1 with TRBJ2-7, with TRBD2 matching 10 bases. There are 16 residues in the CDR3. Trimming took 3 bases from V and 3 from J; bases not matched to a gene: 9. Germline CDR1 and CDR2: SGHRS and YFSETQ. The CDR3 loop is CASSSSLAGTYYEQYF. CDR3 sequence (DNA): TGCGCCAGCAGCTCTTCACTAGCGGGGACTTACTACGAGCAGTACTTC. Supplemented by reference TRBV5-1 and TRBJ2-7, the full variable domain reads KAGVTQTPRYLIKTRGQQVTLSCSPISGHRSVSWYQQTPGQGLQFLFEYFSETQRNKGNFPGRFSGRQFSNSRSEMNVSTLELGDSALYLCASSSSLAGTYYEQYFGPGTRLTVT.